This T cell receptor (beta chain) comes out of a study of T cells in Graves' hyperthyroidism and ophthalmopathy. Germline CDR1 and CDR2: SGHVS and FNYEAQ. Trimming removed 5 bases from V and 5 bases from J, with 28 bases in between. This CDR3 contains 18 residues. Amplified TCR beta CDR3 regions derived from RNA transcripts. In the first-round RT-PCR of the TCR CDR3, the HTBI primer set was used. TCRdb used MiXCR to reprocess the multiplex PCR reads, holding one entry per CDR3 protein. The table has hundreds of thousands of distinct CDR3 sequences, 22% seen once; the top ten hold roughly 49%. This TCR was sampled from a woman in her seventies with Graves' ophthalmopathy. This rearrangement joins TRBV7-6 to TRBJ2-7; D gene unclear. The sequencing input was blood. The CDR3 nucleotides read TGTGCCAGCAGCCAAACCCCGCAGTACAATTGGGGTGCCCACGAGCAGTACTTC. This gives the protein CASSQTPQYNWGAHEQYF.